A single sample is the source of the 10 T cell receptor beta chains below, sequenced in a study of identical twins. TCRdb re-analysed the 5' RACE reads in MiXCR, keeping a single row per CDR3 protein. This repertoire shows 500,000 to 600,000 distinct CDR3 sequences, around 20% found once; its top ten account for around 0.9%. These data also formed part of another study, on T cells expressing NK-cell markers.

Sequencing input: CD4+ T cells sorted from blood. The receptors derive from a woman between 18 and 30 years old in good health.

This clonotype turned up a few times. The J gene is TRBJ2-1, the V gene TRBV20-1, with D maybe TRBD2 (6 bases). The germline gives CDR1 DFQATT, CDR2 SNEGSKA (reference sequence). Trimming stripped 1 base from V and 8 bases from J, with 15 bases between. The CDR3 sequence is 14 residues long. The CDR3 is CSARGRGIPHEQFF. CDR3 DNA: TGCAGTGCTAGAGGGCGCGGGATTCCTCATGAGCAGTTCTTC.

The chain carries TRBV15 and TRBJ1-4; 8 bases map to TRBD1. With V trimmed by 4 bases and J by 5 bases, 3 bases remained unmatched. Germline V lookup: CDR1 LNHNV, CDR2 YYDKDF (reference sequence). The CDR3 has 14 residues. In DNA form, the CDR3 reads TGTGCCACCAGCAAGGGACAGGCAAATGAAAAACTGTTTTTT. Its translation is CATSKGQANEKLFF. Full variable domain (rest looked up from reference TRBV15 and TRBJ1-4): DAMVIQNPRYQVTQFGKPVTLSCSQTLNHNVMYWYQQKSSQAPKLLFHYYDKDFNNEADTPDNFQSRRPNTSFCFLDIRSPGLGDTAMYLCATSKGQANEKLFFGSGTQLSVL.

This clonotype was picked up a small number of times. This chain links TRBV27 with TRBJ2-5; TRBD1 or TRBD2 may be the D gene (5 bases each). The germline V gene encodes CDR1 MNHEY and CDR2 SMNVEV (reference sequence). The CDR3 extends over 13 amino acids. V lost 8 bases to trimming and J lost 5 bases, with 15 bases between them. The CDR3 nucleotides read TGTGCCAGCGGGACGGCCCACGGGGAGACCCAGTACTTC. Protein: CASGTAHGETQYF.

The chain joins TRBV20-1 to TRBJ2-7, with D maybe TRBD2 (8 bases). The germline V gene has CDR1 DFQATT and CDR2 SNEGSKA (reference sequence). Trimming shortened V by 5 bases and J by 7 bases, and 30 bases separated the two germline ends. This CDR3 comprises 17 residues. The CDR3 DNA reads as TGCAGTGCTCCATCCAAGAGGGGGCTAGCGGGCGGCTTGGAGCAGTACTTC. This codes for CSAPSKRGLAGGLEQYF.

V is TRBV20-1 and J is TRBJ2-7; perhaps TRBD2 as D (5 bases). The CDR3 consists of 13 residues. CDR1 is DFQATT and CDR2 is SNEGSKA in the germline V gene (reference sequence). V lost 1 base, J lost 6 bases, and 13 bases lay in between. Here the CDR3 DNA reads TGCAGTGCTAGAGGCGGGCCAAATGGCGAGCAGTACTTC. Its protein product is CSARGGPNGEQYF.

This chain uses TRBV7-9 with TRBJ2-5, with a weak D call TRBD2 (6 bases). The CDR3 runs 15 residues. V was trimmed by 5 bases and J by 5 bases, leaving 18 bases between them. Germline V gene sequence: CDR1 SEHNR, CDR2 FQNEAQ (reference sequence). CDR3 nucleotides: TGTGCCAGCAGCACCCGGGACTCATTCAAGGAGACCCAGTACTTC. Its protein is CASSTRDSFKETQYF.

With regard to this clonotype: A much bigger clone sits one base away, suggesting this may be a read error. The chain combines TRBV7-2 with TRBJ2-1, with D tentatively TRBD1 (5 bases). Trimming removed 8 bases from V and 1 base from J, with 18 bases in between. This CDR3 region has 16 residues. CDR1 and CDR2 from the germline V gene are SGHTA and FQGNSA. This chain's CDR3 is CASATIGAVSYNEQFF. The CDR3 bases are TGTGCCAGCGCCACGATAGGGGCGGTATCCTACAATGAGCAGTTCTTC. The entire variable domain, with the rest obtained from reference TRBV7-2 and TRBJ2-1, is as follows: GAGVSQSPSNKVTEKGKDVELRCDPISGHTALYWYRQSLGQGLEFLIYFQGNSAPDKSGLPSDRFSAERTGGSVSTLTIQRTQQEDSAVYLCASATIGAVSYNEQFFGPGTRLTVL.

The chain combines TRBV6-1 with TRBJ2-7; perhaps D is TRBD1 or TRBD2 (6 bases each). Trimming shortened V by 5 bases and J by 6 bases, and 23 bases separated the two germline ends. This CDR3 comprises 16 residues. Germline V lookup: CDR1 MNHNS, CDR2 SASEGT. CDR3 region: CASSKLPGEVRGEQYF. CDR3 bases: TGTGCCAGCAGTAAACTCCCAGGGGAGGTTCGGGGCGAGCAGTACTTC.

The chain is built from TRBV24-1 and TRBJ2-2, with 8 bases aligning to TRBD1. Germline lookup yields CDR1 KGHDR and CDR2 SFDVKD. J was trimmed by 8 bases and V by 2 bases; bases with no gene match: 6. The CDR3 spans 15 residues. CDR3 in DNA: TGTGCCACCAGTGATTCCGGGACAGGTCCTGGGGAGCTGTTTTTT. Protein sequence: CATSDSGTGPGELFF.

V is TRBV6-2 or TRBV6-3 and J is TRBJ2-3, with D perhaps matching TRBD2 (6 bases). V lost 2 bases and J 3 bases, leaving 15 bases between the germline ends. Germline V gene sequence: CDR1 MNHEY, CDR2 SVGEGT. The CDR3 is made up of 16 amino acids. CDR3 loop: CASSYDWGGGTDTQYF. The CDR3 DNA follows: TGTGCCAGCAGTTACGATTGGGGAGGTGGGACAGATACGCAGTATTTT.